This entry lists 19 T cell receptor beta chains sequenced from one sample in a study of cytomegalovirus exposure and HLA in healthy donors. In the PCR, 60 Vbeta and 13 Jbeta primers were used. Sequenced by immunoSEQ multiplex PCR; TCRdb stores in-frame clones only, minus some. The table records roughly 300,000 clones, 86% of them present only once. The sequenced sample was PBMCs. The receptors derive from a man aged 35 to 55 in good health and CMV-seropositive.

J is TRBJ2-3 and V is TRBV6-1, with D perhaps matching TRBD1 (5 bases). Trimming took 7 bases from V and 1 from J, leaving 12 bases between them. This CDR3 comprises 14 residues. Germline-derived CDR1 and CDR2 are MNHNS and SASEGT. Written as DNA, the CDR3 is TGTGCCAGCATGACAGCGTTACGCACAGATACGCAGTATTTT. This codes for CASMTALRTDTQYF.

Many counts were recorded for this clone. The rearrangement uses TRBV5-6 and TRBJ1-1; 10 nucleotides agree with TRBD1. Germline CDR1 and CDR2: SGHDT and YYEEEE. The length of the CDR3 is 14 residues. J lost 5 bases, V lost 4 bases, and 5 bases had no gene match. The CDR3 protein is CASSRDRGWTEAFF. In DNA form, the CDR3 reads TGTGCCAGCAGCCGGGACAGGGGTTGGACTGAAGCTTTCTTT. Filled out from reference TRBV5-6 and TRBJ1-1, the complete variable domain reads DAGVTQSPTHLIKTRGQQVTLRCSPKSGHDTVSWYQQALGQGPQFIFQYYEEEERQRGNFPDRFSGHQFPNYSSELNVNALLLGDSALYLCASSRDRGWTEAFFGQGTRLTVV.

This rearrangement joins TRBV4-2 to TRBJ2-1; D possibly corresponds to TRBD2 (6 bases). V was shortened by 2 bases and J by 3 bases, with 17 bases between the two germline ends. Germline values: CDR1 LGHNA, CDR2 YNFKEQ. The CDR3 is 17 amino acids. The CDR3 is CASSQSDRDSLYNEQFF. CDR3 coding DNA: TGTGCCAGCAGCCAATCCGACCGGGACTCCCTCTACAATGAGCAGTTCTTC.

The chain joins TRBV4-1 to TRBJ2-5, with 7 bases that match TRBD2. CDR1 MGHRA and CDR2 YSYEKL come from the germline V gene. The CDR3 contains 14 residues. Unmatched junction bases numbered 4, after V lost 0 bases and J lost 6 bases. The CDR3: CASSQDWGGQTQYF. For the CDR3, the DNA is TGCGCCAGCAGCCAAGACTGGGGGGGACAGACCCAGTACTTC.

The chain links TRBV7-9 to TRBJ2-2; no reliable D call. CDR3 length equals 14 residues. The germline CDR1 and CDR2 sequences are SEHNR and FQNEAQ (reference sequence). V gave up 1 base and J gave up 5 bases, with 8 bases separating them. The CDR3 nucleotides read TGTGCCAGCAGCTTAGGAGGTCGAACCGGGGAGCTGTTTTTT. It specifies CASSLGGRTGELFF.

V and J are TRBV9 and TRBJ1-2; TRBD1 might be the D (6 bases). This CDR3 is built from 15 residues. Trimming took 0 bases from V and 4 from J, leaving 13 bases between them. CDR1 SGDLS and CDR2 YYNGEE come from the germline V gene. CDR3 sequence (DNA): TGTGCCAGCAGCGTAGAGCAGGGGTTCCCCTATGGCTACACCTTC. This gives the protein CASSVEQGFPYGYTF.

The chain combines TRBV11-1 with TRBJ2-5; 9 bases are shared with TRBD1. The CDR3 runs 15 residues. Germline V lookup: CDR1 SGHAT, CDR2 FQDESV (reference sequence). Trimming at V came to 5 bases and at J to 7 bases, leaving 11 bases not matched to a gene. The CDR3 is CASSGSGDRDLTQYF. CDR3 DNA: TGTGCCAGCAGCGGATCCGGGGACAGGGACCTGACCCAGTACTTC.

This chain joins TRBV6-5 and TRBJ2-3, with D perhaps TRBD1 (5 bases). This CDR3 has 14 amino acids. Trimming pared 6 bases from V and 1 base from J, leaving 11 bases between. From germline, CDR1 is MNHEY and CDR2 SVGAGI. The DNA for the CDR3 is TGTGCCAGCAGCCGGACATATGGCACAGATACGCAGTATTTT. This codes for CASSRTYGTDTQYF.

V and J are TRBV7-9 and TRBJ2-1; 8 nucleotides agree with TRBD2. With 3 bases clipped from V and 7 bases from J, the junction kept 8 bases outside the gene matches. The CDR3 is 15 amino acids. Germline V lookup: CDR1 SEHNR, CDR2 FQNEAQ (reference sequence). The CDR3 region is CASSLVSAGGNEQFF. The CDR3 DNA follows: TGTGCCAGCAGCTTGGTCTCCGCGGGGGGAAATGAGCAGTTCTTC.

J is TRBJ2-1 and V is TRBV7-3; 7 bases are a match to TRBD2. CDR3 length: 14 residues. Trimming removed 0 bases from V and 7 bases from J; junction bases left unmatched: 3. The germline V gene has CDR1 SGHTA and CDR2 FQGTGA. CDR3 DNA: TGTGCCAGCAGCTTAACGAGTAGCGGGAATGAGCAGTTCTTC. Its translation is CASSLTSSGNEQFF. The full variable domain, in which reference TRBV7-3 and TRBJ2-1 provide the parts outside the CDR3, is GAGVSQTPSNKVTEKGKYVELRCDPISGHTALYWYRQSLGQGPEFLIYFQGTGAADDSGLPNDRFFAVRPEGSVSTLKIQRTERGDSAVYLCASSLTSSGNEQFFGPGTRLTVL.

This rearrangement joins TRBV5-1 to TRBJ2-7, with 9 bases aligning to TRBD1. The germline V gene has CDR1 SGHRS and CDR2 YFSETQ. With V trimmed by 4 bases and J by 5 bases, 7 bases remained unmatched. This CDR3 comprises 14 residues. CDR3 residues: CASSRGQGTDEQYF. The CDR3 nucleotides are TGCGCCAGCAGCCGGGGACAGGGCACGGACGAGCAGTACTTC.

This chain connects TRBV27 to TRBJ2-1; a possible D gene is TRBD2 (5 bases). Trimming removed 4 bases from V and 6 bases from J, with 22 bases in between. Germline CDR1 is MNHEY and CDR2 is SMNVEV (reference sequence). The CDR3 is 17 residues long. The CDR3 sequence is CASSSLVSAVVSNEQFF. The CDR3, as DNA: TGTGCCAGCAGTTCCCTAGTTAGCGCTGTCGTCTCCAATGAGCAGTTCTTC.

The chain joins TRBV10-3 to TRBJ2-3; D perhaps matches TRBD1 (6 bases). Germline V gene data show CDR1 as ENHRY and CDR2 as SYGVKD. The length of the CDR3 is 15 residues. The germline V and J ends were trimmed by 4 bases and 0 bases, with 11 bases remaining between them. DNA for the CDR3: TGTGCCATCAGTGCGAGACAGGATAGCACAGATACGCAGTATTTT. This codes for CAISARQDSTDTQYF.

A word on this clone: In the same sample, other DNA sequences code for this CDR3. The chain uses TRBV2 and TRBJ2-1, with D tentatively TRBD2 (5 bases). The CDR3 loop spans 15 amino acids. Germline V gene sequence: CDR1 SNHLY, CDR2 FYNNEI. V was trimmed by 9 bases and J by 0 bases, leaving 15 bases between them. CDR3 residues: CASLGGRSSYNEQFF. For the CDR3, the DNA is TGTGCCAGTCTCGGCGGGCGGAGCTCCTACAATGAGCAGTTCTTC.

The CDR3 DNA reads TGTGCCAGCAGTTTGAGACAGGGGCGAGACTATGGCTACACCTTC. Protein product: CASSLRQGRDYGYTF. The V call is TRBV7-6, the J call TRBJ1-2; TRBD1 matches 8 bases. From germline, CDR1 is SGHVS and CDR2 FNYEAQ. The CDR3 runs to 15 residues. After removal of 6 bases from V and 3 bases from J, the junction contained 9 bases not matched to a gene. Full variable domain (remainder filled in from reference TRBV7-6 and TRBJ1-2): GAGVSQSPRYKVTKRGQDVALRCDPISGHVSLYWYRQALGQGPEFLTYFNYEAQQDKSGLPNDRFSAERPEGSISTLTIQRTEQRDSAMYRCASSLRQGRDYGYTFGSGTRLTVV.

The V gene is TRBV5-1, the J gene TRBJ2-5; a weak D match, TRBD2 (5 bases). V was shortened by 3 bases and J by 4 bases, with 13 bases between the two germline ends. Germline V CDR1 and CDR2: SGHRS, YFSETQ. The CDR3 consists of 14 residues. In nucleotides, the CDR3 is TGCGCCAGCAGCTCGACTACAAACGGAGAGACCCAGTACTTC. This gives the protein CASSSTTNGETQYF.

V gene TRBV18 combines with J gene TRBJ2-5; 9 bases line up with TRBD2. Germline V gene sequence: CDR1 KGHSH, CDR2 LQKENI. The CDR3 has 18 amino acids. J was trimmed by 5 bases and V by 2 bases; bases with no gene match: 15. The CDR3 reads CASSPGASGAAFGETQYF. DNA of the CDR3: TGTGCCAGCTCACCAGGGGCTAGCGGGGCGGCGTTCGGCGAGACCCAGTACTTC.

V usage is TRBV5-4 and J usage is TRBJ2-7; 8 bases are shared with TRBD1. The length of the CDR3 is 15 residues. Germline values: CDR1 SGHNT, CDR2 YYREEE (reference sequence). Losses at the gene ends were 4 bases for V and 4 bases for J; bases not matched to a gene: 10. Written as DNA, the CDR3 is TGTGCCAGCAGCCCCCAGCAGGGGGCTATGTACGAGCAGTACTTC. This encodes CASSPQQGAMYEQYF.

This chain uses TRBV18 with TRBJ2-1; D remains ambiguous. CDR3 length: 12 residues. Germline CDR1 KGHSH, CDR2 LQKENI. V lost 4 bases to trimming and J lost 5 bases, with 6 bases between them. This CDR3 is CASSLINNEQFF. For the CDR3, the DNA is TGTGCCAGCTCACTTATAAACAATGAGCAGTTCTTC.